This T cell receptor (beta chain) derives from a study of blood T cell repertoires in COVID-19. Turning to the study itself: Two negative PCRs, clearance, or symptom resolution were required of recovered Cohort 3 donors. From T cells, B-cell-depleted T cells, or PBMCs came the material, which was cDNA or gDNA.

The germline gives CDR1 SGHRS, CDR2 YFSETQ. The CDR3 consists of 16 residues. V was cut by 0 bases and J by 4 bases, with 15 bases left in between. Here immunoSEQ multiplex PCR was the method, and the copy in TCRdb shows in-frame clones only, minus some. The data contain 350,000 to 450,000 clones, about 87% of them singletons. This sequence was found in a man between 35 and 55 years old in a cohort exposed to, infected with or recovered from COVID-19 (not recorded which). The sample consisted of PBMCs or T cells enriched from blood (not recorded which). The chain carries TRBV5-1 and TRBJ2-3; a weak D match, TRBD2 (5 bases). CDR3 DNA: TGCGCCAGCAGCTTGGTGGCGGGCCGGACTCCAGATACGCAGTATTTT. Translated, it gives CASSLVAGRTPDTQYF.